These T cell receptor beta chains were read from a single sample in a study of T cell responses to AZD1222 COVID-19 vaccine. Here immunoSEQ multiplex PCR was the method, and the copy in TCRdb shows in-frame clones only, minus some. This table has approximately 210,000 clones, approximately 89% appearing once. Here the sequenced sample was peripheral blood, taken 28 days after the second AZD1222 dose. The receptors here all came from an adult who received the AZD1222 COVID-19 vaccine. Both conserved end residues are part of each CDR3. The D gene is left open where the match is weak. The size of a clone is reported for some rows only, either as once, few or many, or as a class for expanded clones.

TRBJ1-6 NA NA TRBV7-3 CASSLTGRGSPLHF TGTGCCAGCAGCTTAACCGGAAGGGGATCACCCCTCCACTTT
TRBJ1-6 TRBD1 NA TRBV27 CASRLTPGGNSPLHF TGTGCCAGCAGGTTAACCCCAGGGGGAAATTCACCCCTCCACTTT
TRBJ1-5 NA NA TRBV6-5 CASSYSRGNQPQHF TGTGCCAGCAGTTACTCGAGGGGGAATCAGCCCCAGCATTTT
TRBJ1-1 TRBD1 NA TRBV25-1 CASSERDRGNTEAFF TGTGCCAGCAGTGAACGGGACAGGGGGAACACTGAAGCTTTCTTT
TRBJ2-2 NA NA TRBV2 CASRKNSGNTPNTGELFF TGTGCCAGCAGGAAAAACTCCGGGAACACCCCGAACACCGGGGAGCTGTTTTTT
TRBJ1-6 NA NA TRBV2 CASNVQGSNSPLHF TGTGCCAGCAACGTACAGGGTTCCAATTCACCCCTCCACTTT
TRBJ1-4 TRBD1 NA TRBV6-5 CASNLSGGWEKLFF TGTGCCAGCAACCTTTCAGGGGGCTGGGAAAAACTGTTTTTT
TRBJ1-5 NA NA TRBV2 CASSGGQGGNQPQHF TGTGCCAGCAGTGGGGGGCAGGGTGGGAATCAGCCCCAGCATTTT
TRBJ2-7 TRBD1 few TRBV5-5 CASSGTGTGDSEQYF TGTGCCAGCAGCGGAACCGGGACAGGTGATTCCGAGCAGTACTTC
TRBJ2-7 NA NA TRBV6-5 CASRDTTTYEQYF TGTGCCAGCAGGGACACTACCACCTACGAGCAGTACTTC
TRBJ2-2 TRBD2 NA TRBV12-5 CASGTIAGPWTGELFF TGTGCTAGTGGAACTATAGCGGGACCTTGGACCGGGGAGCTGTTTTTT
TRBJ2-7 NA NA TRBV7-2 CASSLAGYSRQYF TGTGCCAGCAGCTTAGCGGGGTATTCTCGGCAGTACTTC
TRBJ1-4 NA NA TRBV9 CASSAAGRRTNEKLFF TGTGCCAGCAGCGCGGCCGGGCGGCGAACTAATGAAAAACTGTTTTTT
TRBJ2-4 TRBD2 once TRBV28 CASSPRGAPSKNIQYF TGTGCCAGCAGTCCGCGGGGGGCCCCCTCCAAAAACATTCAGTACTTC
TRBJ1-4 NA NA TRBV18 CASSPNRARNEKLFF TGTGCCAGCTCACCCAACAGGGCCCGCAATGAAAAACTGTTTTTT
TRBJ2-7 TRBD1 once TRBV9 CASSAGTGAAYEQYF TGTGCCAGCAGCGCGGGGACAGGGGCGGCCTACGAGCAGTACTTC
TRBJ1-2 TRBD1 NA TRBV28 CASSVGQAVYGYTF TGTGCCAGCAGCGTGGGACAGGCGGTTTATGGCTACACCTTC
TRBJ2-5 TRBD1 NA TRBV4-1 CASSQGDRGVGETQYF TGCGCCAGCAGCCAGGGTGACAGGGGCGTGGGAGAGACCCAGTACTTC
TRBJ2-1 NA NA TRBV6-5 CASSYVGGNEQFF TGTGCCAGCAGTTACGTGGGGGGCAATGAGCAGTTCTTC
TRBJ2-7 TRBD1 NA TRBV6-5 CASRPGQGATHEQYF TGTGCCAGCAGACCCGGACAGGGGGCTACCCACGAGCAGTACTTC
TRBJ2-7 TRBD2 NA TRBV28 CASSQSRLAFSSYEQYF TGTGCCAGCTCCCAATCTCGACTAGCTTTCAGCTCCTACGAGCAGTACTTC
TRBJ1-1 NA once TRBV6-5 CASSPPAGGGTEAFF TGTGCCAGCAGCCCCCCGGCGGGAGGGGGCACTGAAGCTTTCTTT
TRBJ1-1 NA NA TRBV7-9 CASSPQRGGLVTEAFF TGTGCCAGCAGCCCTCAACGGGGGGGGCTGGTCACTGAAGCTTTCTTT
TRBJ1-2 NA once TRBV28 CASSIPGALQDGYTF TGTGCCAGCAGTATACCTGGAGCGCTACAGGATGGCTACACCTTC
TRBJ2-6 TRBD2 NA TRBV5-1 CASSLTSGRSGANVLTF TGCGCCAGCAGCTTAACTAGCGGGAGAAGTGGGGCCAACGTCCTGACTTTC
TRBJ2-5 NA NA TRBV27 CASSLSPRGTQYF TGTGCCAGCAGTTTATCTCCACGGGGGACCCAGTACTTC
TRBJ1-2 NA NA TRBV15 CATSRDSLSNYGYTF TGTGCCACCAGCAGAGATAGCCTTTCTAACTATGGCTACACCTTC
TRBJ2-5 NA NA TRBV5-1 CASSFGQLQETQYF TGCGCCAGCAGCTTTGGACAGCTTCAAGAGACCCAGTACTTC
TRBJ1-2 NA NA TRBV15 CATSIGTGKGGYTF TGTGCCACCAGCATAGGGACGGGAAAGGGTGGCTACACCTTC
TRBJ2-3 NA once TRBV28 CASSFRIFTDTQYF TGTGCCAGCAGTTTCCGTATCTTCACAGATACGCAGTATTTT
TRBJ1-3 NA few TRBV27 CASSLSVGVGNTIYF TGTGCCAGCAGTTTATCTGTCGGGGTTGGAAACACCATATATTTT
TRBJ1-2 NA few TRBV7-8 CASTYPGLGASYGYTF TGTGCCAGCACCTACCCGGGTCTGGGGGCATCCTATGGCTACACCTTC
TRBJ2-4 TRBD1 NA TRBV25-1 CASSHRGAKNIQYF TGTGCCAGCAGCCACAGGGGTGCCAAAAACATTCAGTACTTC
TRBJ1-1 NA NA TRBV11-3 CASSFYPGSKNTEAFF TGTGCCAGCAGCTTTTATCCAGGAAGTAAGAACACTGAAGCTTTCTTT
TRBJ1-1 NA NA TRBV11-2 CASSLDGSEAFF TGTGCCAGCAGCTTAGATGGGAGTGAAGCTTTCTTT
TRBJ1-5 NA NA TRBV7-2 CASSSYGIPNQPQHF TGTGCCAGCAGCTCGTACGGGATCCCCAACCAGCCCCAGCATTTT
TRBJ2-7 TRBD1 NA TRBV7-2 CASSLTTGYEQYF TGTGCCAGCAGCCTCACGACAGGGTACGAGCAGTACTTC
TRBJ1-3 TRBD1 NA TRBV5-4 CASSLAAGTGVGNTIYF TGTGCCAGCAGCTTGGCCGCCGGGACAGGGGTAGGAAACACCATATATTTT
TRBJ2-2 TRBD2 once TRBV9 CASSVDAGGVGELFF TGTGCCAGCAGCGTAGATGCGGGAGGGGTCGGGGAGCTGTTTTTT
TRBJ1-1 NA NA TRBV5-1 CASSTQGNTEAFF TGCGCCAGCAGCACACAGGGGAACACTGAAGCTTTCTTT
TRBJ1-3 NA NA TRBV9 CASSGPQARQISSGNTIYF TGTGCCAGCAGCGGTCCCCAAGCGAGGCAGATAAGCTCTGGAAACACCATATATTTT
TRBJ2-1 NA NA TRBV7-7 CASSLALDNEQFF TGTGCTAGCAGCTTAGCGTTAGACAATGAGCAGTTCTTC
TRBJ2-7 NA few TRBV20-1 CFRSLSYEQYF TGCTTTAGATCCCTTTCCTACGAGCAGTACTTC
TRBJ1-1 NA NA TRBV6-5 CASTAQGWPTEAFF TGTGCCAGCACCGCTCAGGGATGGCCGACTGAAGCTTTCTTT
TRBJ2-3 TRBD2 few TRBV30 CAQALAPSGRVTDTQYF TGTGCGCAGGCCCTAGCCCCTAGCGGGAGGGTCACAGATACGCAGTATTTT
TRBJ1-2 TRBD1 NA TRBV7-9 CASTGDRGNYGYTF TGTGCCAGCACCGGGGACAGGGGGAACTATGGCTACACCTTC
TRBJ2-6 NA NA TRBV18 CASSPMSGANVLTF TGTGCCAGCTCACCTATGAGTGGGGCCAACGTCCTGACTTTC
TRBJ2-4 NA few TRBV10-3 CAISESVGTVSLKNIQYF TGTGCCATCAGTGAGTCTGTGGGTACAGTCTCCCTCAAAAACATTCAGTACTTC
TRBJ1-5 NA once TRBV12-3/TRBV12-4 CACRVTGNQPQHF TGTGCCTGCCGGGTCACGGGCAATCAGCCCCAGCATTTT
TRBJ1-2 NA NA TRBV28 CASSLGGGAGYTF TGTGCCAGCAGTTTGGGGGGAGGGGCTGGCTACACCTTC
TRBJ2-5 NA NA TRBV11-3 CASSLWEKQETQYF TGTGCCAGCAGCCTATGGGAGAAACAAGAGACCCAGTACTTC
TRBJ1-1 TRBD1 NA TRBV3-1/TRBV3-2 CASSLTGEVTEAFF TGTGCCAGCAGCCTCACAGGGGAGGTCACTGAAGCTTTCTTT